The rows below give T cell receptor beta chains drawn from one sample of a study of shared clonotypes between healthy human individuals. Libraries were prepared by immunoSEQ multiplex PCR; TCRdb keeps only in-frame clonotypes and omits some of them. Of 2,500,000 or so clones detected, more than 80% appear once; the ten largest clones hold about 0.13%. Specimen: naive CD4+ T cells sorted from blood. These receptors were collected from a man younger than 35 in good health. Both conserved end residues are part of each CDR3. A D gene is named only where the DNA matches it firmly. Rows may omit the clone size; those that give it use once, few, many or a size class.

TRBV5-1,-,TRBJ1-2,TRBD1,CASSPGGQGQGYTF,TGCGCCAGCAGCCCCGGGGGACAGGGTCAAGGCTACACCTTC
TRBV5-1,-,TRBJ2-7,TRBD1,CASRSGTGHEQYF,TGCGCCAGCAGGTCCGGGACAGGGCACGAGCAGTACTTC
TRBV5-1,-,TRBJ1-5,TRBD1,CASSPTGGSQPQHF,TGCGCCAGCAGCCCTACAGGGGGTAGTCAGCCCCAGCATTTT
TRBV25-1,-,TRBJ2-6,-,CASSPLSQASSGANVLTF,TGTGCCAGCAGTCCCCTATCACAGGCAAGCTCTGGGGCCAACGTCCTGACTTTC
TRBV9,once,TRBJ1-2,-,CASSQRPSGDGYTF,TGTGCCAGCAGCCAAAGACCTTCGGGGGATGGCTACACCTTC
TRBV30,-,TRBJ2-2,-,CAWSAGTGELFF,TGTGCCTGGAGTGCAGGGACCGGGGAGCTGTTTTTT
TRBV2,-,TRBJ2-2,-,CASTTGLDSGAGELFF,TGTGCCAGCACCACCGGACTGGACTCTGGGGCCGGGGAGCTGTTTTTT
TRBV15,-,TRBJ2-1,TRBD2,CATSRVGLAGGRRSYNEQFF,TGTGCCACCAGCAGAGTGGGACTAGCGGGGGGCCGCCGTTCCTACAATGAGCAGTTCTTC
TRBV5-1,-,TRBJ2-2,TRBD1,CASSVGQRNTGELFF,TGCGCCAGCAGCGTGGGACAGAGGAACACCGGGGAGCTGTTTTTT
TRBV7-9,-,TRBJ2-3,-,CASSLEGGADTQYF,TGTGCCAGCAGCTTAGAGGGCGGAGCAGATACGCAGTATTTT